This note documents a single TCR beta chain sequence. The data were taken from a study of shared T cell receptors in the human thymus. Germline values: CDR1 LGHNA, CDR2 YNFKEQ. Trimming removed 1 base from V and 2 bases from J; junction bases left unmatched: 16. This CDR3 is built from 19 residues. TCRdb's copy holds only in-frame clones and misses some; the assay was immunoSEQ multiplex PCR. The sample contains hundreds of thousands of clones, over 75% of which appear only once. This same sample was also taken into another study, of human thymus T cells. That work states: All donors were healthy Finnish infants who were undergoing corrective surgery to treat congenital heart defects. Resections obtained during corrective heart surgery supplied the thymus tissue. Within thymic and blood repertoires, V and J gene usage appeared to be biased. Related studies found that unrelated individuals share highly overlapping thymic repertoires.

The V call is TRBV4-2, the J call TRBJ2-7, with 8 nucleotides matching TRBD2. Sample: thymocytes. The origin of this receptor is a boy younger than two with a congenital heart defect. CDR3 protein: CASSQVPQILAGFAYEQYF. In DNA form, the CDR3 reads TGTGCCAGCAGCCAAGTCCCGCAAATTTTAGCGGGGTTCGCCTACGAGCAGTACTTC.